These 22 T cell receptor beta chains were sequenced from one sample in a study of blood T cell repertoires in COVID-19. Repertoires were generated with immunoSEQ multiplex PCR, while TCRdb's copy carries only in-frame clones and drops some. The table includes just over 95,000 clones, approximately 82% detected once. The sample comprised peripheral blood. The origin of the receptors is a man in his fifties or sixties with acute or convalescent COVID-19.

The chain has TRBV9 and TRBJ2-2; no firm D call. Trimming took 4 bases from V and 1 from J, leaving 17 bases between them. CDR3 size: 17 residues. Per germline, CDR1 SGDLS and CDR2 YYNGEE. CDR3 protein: CASSPPPPRGNTGELFF. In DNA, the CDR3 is TGTGCCAGCAGCCCTCCCCCTCCGAGAGGGAACACCGGGGAGCTGTTTTTT.

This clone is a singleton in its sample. The CDR3 DNA sequence: TGTGCCAGCAGTCCTCGAACTGTGACAGATACGCAGTATTTT. This encodes CASSPRTVTDTQYF. This sequence joins TRBV27 and TRBJ2-3; D gene unclear. This CDR3 is 14 amino acids long. Deletions cut 5 bases from V and 3 bases from J, with 12 bases between. The germline gives CDR1 MNHEY, CDR2 SMNVEV (reference sequence).

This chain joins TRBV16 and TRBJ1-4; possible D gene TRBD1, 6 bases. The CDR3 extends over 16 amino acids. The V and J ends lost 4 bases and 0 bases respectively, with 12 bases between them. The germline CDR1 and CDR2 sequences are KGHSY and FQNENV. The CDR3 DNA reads TGTGCCAGCAGCCCGTTTGGACAGTCAACTAATGAAAAACTGTTTTTT. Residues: CASSPFGQSTNEKLFF. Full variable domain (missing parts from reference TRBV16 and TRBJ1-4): GEEVAQTPKHLVRGEGQKAKLYCAPIKGHSYVFWYQQVLKNEFKFLISFQNENVFDETGMPKERFSAKCLPNSPCSLEIQATKLEDSAVYFCASSPFGQSTNEKLFFGSGTQLSVL.

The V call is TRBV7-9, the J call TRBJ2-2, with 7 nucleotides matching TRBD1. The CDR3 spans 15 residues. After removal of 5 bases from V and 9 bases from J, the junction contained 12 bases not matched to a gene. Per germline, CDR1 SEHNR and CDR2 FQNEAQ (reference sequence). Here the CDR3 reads CASSLQGHGVRELFF. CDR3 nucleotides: TGTGCCAGCAGCCTACAGGGGCACGGGGTTCGGGAGCTGTTTTTT. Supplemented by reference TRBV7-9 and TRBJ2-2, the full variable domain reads DTGVSQNPRHKITKRGQNVTFRCDPISEHNRLYWYRQTLGQGPEFLTYFQNEAQLEKSRLLSDRFSAERPKGSFSTLEIQRTEQGDSAMYLCASSLQGHGVRELFFGEGSRLTVL.

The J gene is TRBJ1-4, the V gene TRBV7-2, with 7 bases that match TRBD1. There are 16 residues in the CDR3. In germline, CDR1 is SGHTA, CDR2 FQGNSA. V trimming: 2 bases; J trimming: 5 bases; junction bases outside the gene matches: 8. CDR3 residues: CASSLSKGTANEKLFF. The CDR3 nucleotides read TGTGCCAGCAGCTTATCTAAAGGGACAGCCAATGAAAAACTGTTTTTT.

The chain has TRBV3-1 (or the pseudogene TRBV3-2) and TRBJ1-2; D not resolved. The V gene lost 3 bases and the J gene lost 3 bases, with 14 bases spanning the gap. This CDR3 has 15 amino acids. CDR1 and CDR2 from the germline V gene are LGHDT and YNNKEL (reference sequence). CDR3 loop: CASSQGREGDYGYTF. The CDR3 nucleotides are TGTGCCAGCAGCCAGGGGAGGGAAGGAGACTATGGCTACACCTTC.

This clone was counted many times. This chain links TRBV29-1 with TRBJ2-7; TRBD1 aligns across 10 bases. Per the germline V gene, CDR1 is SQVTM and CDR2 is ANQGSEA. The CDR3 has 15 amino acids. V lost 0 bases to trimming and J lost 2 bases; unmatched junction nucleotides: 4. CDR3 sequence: CSVEDTGTGAYEQYF. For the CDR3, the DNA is TGCAGCGTTGAAGACACTGGGACAGGGGCCTACGAGCAGTACTTC.

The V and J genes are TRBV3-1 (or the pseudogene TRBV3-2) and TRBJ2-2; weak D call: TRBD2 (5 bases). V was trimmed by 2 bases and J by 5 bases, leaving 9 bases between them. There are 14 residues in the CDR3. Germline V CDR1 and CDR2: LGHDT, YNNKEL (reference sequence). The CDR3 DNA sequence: TGTGCCAGCAGCCAACTAACTAGGACCGGGGAGCTGTTTTTT. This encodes CASSQLTRTGELFF.

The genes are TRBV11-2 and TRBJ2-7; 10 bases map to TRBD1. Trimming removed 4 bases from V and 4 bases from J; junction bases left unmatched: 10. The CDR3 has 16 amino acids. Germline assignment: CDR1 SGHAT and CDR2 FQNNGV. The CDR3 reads CASSSTGGTGAYEQYV. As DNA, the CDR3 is TGTGCCAGCAGCTCGACAGGGGGGACAGGGGCATACGAGCAGTACGTC.

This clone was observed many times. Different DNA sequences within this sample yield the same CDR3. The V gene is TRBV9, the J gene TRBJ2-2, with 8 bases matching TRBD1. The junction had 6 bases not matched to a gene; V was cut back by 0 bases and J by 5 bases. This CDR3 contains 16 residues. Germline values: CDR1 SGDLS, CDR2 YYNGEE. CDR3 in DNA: TGTGCCAGCAGCGTAGCGGGGACAGGAGGGACCGGGGAGCTGTTTTTT. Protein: CASSVAGTGGTGELFF.

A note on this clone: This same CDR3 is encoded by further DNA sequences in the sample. CDR3 bases: TGCGCCAGCAGCTTTGGACAGGGGGCAACCAATGAGCAGTTCTTC. Translating it yields CASSFGQGATNEQFF. V is TRBV5-1 and J is TRBJ2-1, with 11 bases matching TRBD1. With 2 bases clipped from V and 6 bases from J, the junction kept 4 bases outside the gene matches. The CDR3 contains 15 residues. Per the germline V gene, CDR1 is SGHRS and CDR2 is YFSETQ.

CDR3 bases: TGTGCCAGCTCCGACCGGAGCTCCTACAATGAGCAGTTCTTC. It is translated as CASSDRSSYNEQFF. The chain combines TRBV18 with TRBJ2-1; D gene ambiguous. CDR1 and CDR2 from the germline V gene are KGHSH and LQKENI. V lost 6 bases to trimming and J lost 0 bases, with 9 bases between them. The CDR3 is 14 amino acids.

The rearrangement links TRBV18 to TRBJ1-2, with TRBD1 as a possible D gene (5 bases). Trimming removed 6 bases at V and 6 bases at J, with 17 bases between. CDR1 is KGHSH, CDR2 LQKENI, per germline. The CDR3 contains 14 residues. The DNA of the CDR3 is TGTGCCAGCTCCCTCCAGGGAGGGTTACATGGCTACACCTTC. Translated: CASSLQGGLHGYTF.

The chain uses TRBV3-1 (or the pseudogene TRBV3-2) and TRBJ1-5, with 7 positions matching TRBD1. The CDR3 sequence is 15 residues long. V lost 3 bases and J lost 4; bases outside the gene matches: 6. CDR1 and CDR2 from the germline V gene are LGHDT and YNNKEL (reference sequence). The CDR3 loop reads CASSQVGGGNQPQHF. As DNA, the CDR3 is TGTGCCAGCAGCCAGGTAGGGGGCGGGAATCAGCCCCAGCATTTT.

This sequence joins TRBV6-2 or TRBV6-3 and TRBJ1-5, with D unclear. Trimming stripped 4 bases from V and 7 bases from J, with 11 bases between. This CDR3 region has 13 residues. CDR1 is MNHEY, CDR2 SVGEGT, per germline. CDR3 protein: CASSSLAGQPQHF. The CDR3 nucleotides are TGTGCCAGCAGTTCCCTCGCGGGGCAGCCCCAGCATTTT.

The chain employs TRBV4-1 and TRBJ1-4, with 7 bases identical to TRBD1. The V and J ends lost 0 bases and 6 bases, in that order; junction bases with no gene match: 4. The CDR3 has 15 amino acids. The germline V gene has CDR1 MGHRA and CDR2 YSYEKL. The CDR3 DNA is TGCGCCAGCAGCCAAGAGGGCAGGGGGTATGAAAAACTGTTTTTT. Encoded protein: CASSQEGRGYEKLFF.

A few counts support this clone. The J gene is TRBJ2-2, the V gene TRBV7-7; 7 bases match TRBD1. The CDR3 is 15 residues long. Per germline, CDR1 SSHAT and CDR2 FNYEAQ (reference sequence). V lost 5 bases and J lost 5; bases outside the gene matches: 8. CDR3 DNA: TGTGCCAGCAGCCCCGTAGGGGGCCGAACCGGGGAGCTGTTTTTT. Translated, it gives CASSPVGGRTGELFF.

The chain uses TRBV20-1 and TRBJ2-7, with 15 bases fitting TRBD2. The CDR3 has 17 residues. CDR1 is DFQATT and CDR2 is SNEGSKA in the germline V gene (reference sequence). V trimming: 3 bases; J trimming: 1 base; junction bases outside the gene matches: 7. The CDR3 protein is CSASGLAGGMTSYEQYF. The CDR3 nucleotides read TGCAGTGCTAGTGGACTAGCGGGGGGGATGACATCCTACGAGCAGTACTTC.

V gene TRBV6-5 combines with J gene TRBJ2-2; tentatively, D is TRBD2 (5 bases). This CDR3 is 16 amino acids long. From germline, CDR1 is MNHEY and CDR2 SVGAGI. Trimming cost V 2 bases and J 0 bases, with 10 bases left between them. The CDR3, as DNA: TGTGCCAGCAGTTACGGACTGTTCGCGAACACCGGGGAGCTGTTTTTT. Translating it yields CASSYGLFANTGELFF.

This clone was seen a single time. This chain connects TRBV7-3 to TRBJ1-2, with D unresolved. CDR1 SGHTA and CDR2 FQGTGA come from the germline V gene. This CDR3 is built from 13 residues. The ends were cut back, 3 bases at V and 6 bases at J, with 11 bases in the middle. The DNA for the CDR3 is TGTGCCAGCAGCTTTCAGGAGGGTAATGGCTACACCTTC. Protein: CASSFQEGNGYTF.

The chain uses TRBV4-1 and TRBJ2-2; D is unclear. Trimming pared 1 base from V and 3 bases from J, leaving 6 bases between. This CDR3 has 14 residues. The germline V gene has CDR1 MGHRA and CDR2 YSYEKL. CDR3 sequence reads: CASSQGLDTGELFF. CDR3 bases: TGCGCCAGCAGCCAAGGGCTCGACACCGGGGAGCTGTTTTTT.

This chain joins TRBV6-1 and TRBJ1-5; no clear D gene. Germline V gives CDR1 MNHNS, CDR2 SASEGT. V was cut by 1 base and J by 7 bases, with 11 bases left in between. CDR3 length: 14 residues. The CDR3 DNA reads TGTGCCAGCAGTGAAGGGACTGCCCCCCAGCCCCAGCATTTT. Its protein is CASSEGTAPQPQHF.